The clone carrying this TCR beta chain has just a few counts. Its antigen is currently unknown. Germline lookup yields CDR1 SNHLY and CDR2 FYNNEI. CDR3 size: 16 residues. The germline V and J ends were trimmed by 6 bases and 12 bases, with 27 bases remaining between them. The PCR used 60 Vbeta and 13 Jbeta primers. The data were produced by immunoSEQ multiplex PCR, yet TCRdb's version contains in-frame clones alone and is incomplete. The data hold roughly 100,000 clones, with approximately 82% observed a single time. The record originates from a study of cytomegalovirus exposure and HLA in healthy donors. Study conclusions and caveats: The authors considered a cluster of highly shared sequence variants likely to be a sequencing artifact.

This sequence originates from a man in his forties in good health and CMV-seropositive. The J gene is TRBJ2-4, the V gene TRBV2; possibly TRBD2 for D (7 bases). What was sequenced was PBMCs. The CDR3 DNA sequence: TGTGCCAGCAGACGGGGAGGGGAGGGGGGTTTGGACAGTCAGTACTTC. Translation: CASRRGGEGGLDSQYF.